The clone carrying this T cell receptor (beta chain) has more than one count but fewer than ten. Its antigen is currently unknown. The sample's time point: patch test 2, 6 weeks after DPC sensitization. Treatment: therapeutic diphenylcyclopropenone sensitization with weekly scalp DPC. These data belong to a study of human T cells and chemical hapten exposure. Unique molecular identifiers were attached to individual cDNA molecules within the library. MiXCR, applied by TCRdb to the RACE reads, yields one record per CDR3 protein. The sample has tens of thousands of distinct CDR3 sequences, 6.6% seen once. The study, taken as a whole, reports: Compared with pre-sensitization or healthy control sets, expanded TCRs clustered more. The number of TCRs over 1 in 1000 frequency stayed unchanged after DPC.

The CDR3 runs to 16 residues. Trimming pared 3 bases from V and 8 bases from J, leaving 20 bases between. Germline loops: CDR1 MGHDK, CDR2 SYGVNS. Sequencing used whole blood, obtained in connection with sensitization to the hapten diphenylcyclopropenone (DPC). The V and J genes are TRBV25-1 and TRBJ2-1; D perhaps matches TRBD1 (5 bases). This TCR was recovered from a woman aged 25 to 39 with alopecia areata. Some clones in this sample may be carry-over from other donors' samples. The CDR3 is CASSDPDPELGDEQFF. Here the CDR3 DNA reads TGTGCCAGCAGTGATCCGGACCCTGAGTTAGGGGATGAGCAGTTCTTC.